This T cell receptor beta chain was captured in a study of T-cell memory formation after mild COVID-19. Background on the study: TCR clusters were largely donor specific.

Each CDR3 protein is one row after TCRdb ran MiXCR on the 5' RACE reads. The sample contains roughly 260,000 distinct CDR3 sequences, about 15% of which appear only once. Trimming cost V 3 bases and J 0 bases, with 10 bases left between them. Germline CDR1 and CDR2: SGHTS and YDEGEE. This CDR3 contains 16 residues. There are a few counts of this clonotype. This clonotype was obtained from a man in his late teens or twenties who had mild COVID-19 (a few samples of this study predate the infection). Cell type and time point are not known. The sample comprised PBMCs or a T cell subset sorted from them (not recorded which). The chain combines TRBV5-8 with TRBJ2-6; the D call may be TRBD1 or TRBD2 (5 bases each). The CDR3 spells CASSSGRISGANVLTF. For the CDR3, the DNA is TGTGCCAGCAGCTCGGGACGAATCTCTGGGGCCAACGTCCTGACTTTC.